The entry that follows covers one T cell receptor beta chain sequence. Its matching antigen is unknown. TCRdb fed the RACE reads into MiXCR, producing one record per CDR3 protein. This repertoire shows approximately 400,000 distinct CDR3 sequences, about 4.8% found once; its top ten account for approximately 2.3%. This entry is derived from a study of human T cells and chemical hapten exposure. There are 13 residues in the CDR3. V was pared by 4 bases and J by 6 bases, with 1 base of the junction left unmatched. Germline CDR1 PRHDT, CDR2 FYEKMQ (reference sequence). As to time point: patch test 1, 2 weeks after DPC sensitization. Treatment denoted: therapeutic diphenylcyclopropenone sensitization with weekly scalp DPC. Venepuncture was done earlier than the placement of each patch test. Study observations and caveats: Once DPC sensitization occurred, TCRs above 1 in 1000 frequency showed no change. Compared with pre-sensitization or healthy control sets, expanded TCRs clustered more.

The TCR originated in a woman aged 45-65 years with alopecia areata. Some clones in this sample may be carry-over from other donors' samples. This sample comprised whole blood, obtained in connection with sensitization to the hapten diphenylcyclopropenone (DPC). The chain is built from TRBV13 and TRBJ2-2, with 8 nucleotides matching TRBD2. The CDR3 DNA reads TGTGCCAGCAGCTCGACTAGCGCCGGGGAGCTGTTTTTT. It is translated as CASSSTSAGELFF.